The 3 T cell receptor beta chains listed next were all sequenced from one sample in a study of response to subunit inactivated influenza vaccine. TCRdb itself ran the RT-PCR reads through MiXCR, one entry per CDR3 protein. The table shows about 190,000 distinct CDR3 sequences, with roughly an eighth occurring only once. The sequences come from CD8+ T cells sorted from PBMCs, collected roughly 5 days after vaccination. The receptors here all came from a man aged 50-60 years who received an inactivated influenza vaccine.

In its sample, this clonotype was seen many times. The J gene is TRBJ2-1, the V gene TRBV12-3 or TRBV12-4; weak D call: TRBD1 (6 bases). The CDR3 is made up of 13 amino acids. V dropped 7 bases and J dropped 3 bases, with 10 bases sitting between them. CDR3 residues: CASKAGDYNEQFF. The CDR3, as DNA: TGTGCCAGCAAGGCAGGGGACTACAATGAGCAGTTCTTC.

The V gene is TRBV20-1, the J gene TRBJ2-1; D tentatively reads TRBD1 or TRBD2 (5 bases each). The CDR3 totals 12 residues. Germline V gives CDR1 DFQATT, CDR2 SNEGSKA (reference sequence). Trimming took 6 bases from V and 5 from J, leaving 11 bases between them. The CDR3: CSATGPDNEQFF. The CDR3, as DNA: TGCAGTGCCACGGGACCGGACAATGAGCAGTTCTTC.

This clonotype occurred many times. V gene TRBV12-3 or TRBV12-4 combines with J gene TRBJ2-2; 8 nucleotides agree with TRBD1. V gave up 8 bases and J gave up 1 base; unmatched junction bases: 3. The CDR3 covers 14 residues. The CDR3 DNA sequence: TGTGCCAGCGAGGGACAGGAGAACACCGGGGAGCTGTTTTTT. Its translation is CASEGQENTGELFF.